The next 26 T cell receptor beta chains were all read from a single sample in a study of identifying expanded T cells in peripheral blood. This table comes from immunoSEQ multiplex PCR, and its TCRdb copy is limited to in-frame clones, with some not included. The sample consists of tens of thousands of clones, 65% to 85% of them appearing once. The sample consisted of blood. The receptors originated from a person between 18 and 75 years old in good health.

This chain connects TRBV9 to TRBJ1-2; D ambiguous. The germline V gene encodes CDR1 SGDLS and CDR2 YYNGEE. The CDR3 runs 13 residues. V was cut by 4 bases and J by 7 bases, with 14 bases left in between. In DNA, the CDR3 is TGTGCCAGCAGCCTAGTTGGGAGCTCTGGCTACACCTTC. Translated: CASSLVGSSGYTF.

The chain is built from TRBV5-4 and TRBJ2-5; D may be TRBD2 (6 bases). Between the trimmed V and J ends, which lost 4 bases and 5 bases, there was a span of 18 bases. Germline CDR1 and CDR2: SGHNT and YYREEE (reference sequence). CDR3 length: 15 residues. In nucleotides, the CDR3 is TGTGCCAGCAGCACCCTTGGCGGGATCATTGAGACCCAGTACTTC. Residues: CASSTLGGIIETQYF.

V and J are TRBV11-2 and TRBJ2-7; 13 nucleotides match TRBD2. The germline CDR1 and CDR2 sequences are SGHAT and FQNNGV. The CDR3 has 14 amino acids. V was clipped by 6 bases and J by 1 base; unmatched bases: 0. The DNA for the CDR3 is TGTGCCAGCAGACTAGCGGGAGGGTCCTACGAGCAGTACTTC. This gives the protein CASRLAGGSYEQYF.

The chain carries TRBV5-1 and TRBJ2-3, with no clear D. There are 16 residues in the CDR3. CDR1 and CDR2 from the germline V gene are SGHRS and YFSETQ. With 3 bases removed from V and 3 bases from J, the gap between germline ends came to 17 bases. The CDR3 nucleotides are TGCGCCAGCAGCTCCGGCCCCCTTGGAAGTACAGATACGCAGTATTTT. Its protein is CASSSGPLGSTDTQYF.

This clone was observed a few times. The chain joins TRBV7-9 to TRBJ1-1; TRBD1 might be the D (5 bases). CDR1 and CDR2 (germline): SEHNR, FQNEAQ (reference sequence). This CDR3 has 13 amino acids. V lost 4 bases and J lost 7, with 13 bases in between. The CDR3 DNA is TGTGCCAGCAGCTCCAGGGTATGGGGTGAAGCTTTCTTT. Protein product: CASSSRVWGEAFF. The variable domain in full, with the rest retrieved from reference TRBV7-9 and TRBJ1-1, is DTGVSQNPRHKITKRGQNVTFRCDPISEHNRLYWYRQTLGQGPEFLTYFQNEAQLEKSRLLSDRFSAERPKGSFSTLEIQRTEQGDSAMYLCASSSRVWGEAFFGQGTRLTVV.

This clone was found once. V usage is TRBV28 and J usage is TRBJ1-4, with 7 bases lining up with TRBD1. Germline values: CDR1 MDHEN, CDR2 SYDVKM. The CDR3 contains 15 residues. V trimming: 8 bases; J trimming: 4 bases; junction bases outside the gene matches: 10. The CDR3 bases are TGTGCCAGCCTCAGGGGGGCAGGAGTTAATGAAAAACTGTTTTTT. Protein product: CASLRGAGVNEKLFF.

The chain recombines TRBV6-6 with TRBJ1-2; TRBD1 is a possible D gene (6 bases). The V gene lost 0 bases and the J gene lost 8 bases, with 19 bases spanning the gap. The CDR3 is 16 residues long. CDR1 is MNHNY, CDR2 SVGAGI, per germline (reference sequence). CDR3 bases: TGTGCCAGCAGTTACTCGGCCCCCAGGGGATACGCGGGCTACACCTTC. It yields the protein CASSYSAPRGYAGYTF.

The gene calls are TRBV6-4 and TRBJ1-1; 10 nucleotides line up with TRBD1. Germline V gives CDR1 MRHNA, CDR2 SNTAGT. The trim removed 5 bases at V and 3 bases at J, leaving 3 bases unmatched. CDR3 length: 14 amino acids. CDR3 loop: CASSPGTGDTEAFF. The DNA of the CDR3 is TGTGCCAGCAGTCCCGGGACAGGGGACACTGAAGCTTTCTTT.

This rearrangement joins TRBV27 to TRBJ1-5; 10 bases line up with TRBD1. Per the germline V gene, CDR1 is MNHEY and CDR2 is SMNVEV (reference sequence). CDR3 length: 14 residues. With V trimmed by 5 bases and J by 7 bases, 5 bases remained unmatched. The CDR3 spells CASSRQGAEQPQHF. In DNA, the CDR3 is TGTGCCAGCAGTCGACAGGGGGCTGAACAGCCCCAGCATTTT.

The chain uses TRBV7-9 and TRBJ1-3; 8 bases map to TRBD1. The J segment lost 2 bases and the V segment lost 0 bases, leaving 12 bases of the junction unmatched. The CDR3 extends over 19 amino acids. CDR1 is SEHNR and CDR2 is FQNEAQ in the germline V gene (reference sequence). CDR3 coding DNA: TGTGCCAGCAGCTTAGCGGGACAGGCCCTCGGGGTCCCTGGAAACACCATATATTTT. It encodes CASSLAGQALGVPGNTIYF.

The chain links TRBV28 to TRBJ2-1, with D tentatively TRBD2 (5 bases). V lost 2 bases and J 9 bases, leaving 11 bases between the germline ends. Germline V gene lookup returns CDR1 MDHEN and CDR2 SYDVKM. The CDR3 contains 13 residues. The CDR3 bases are TGTGCCAGCAGTTTAGGTGGTGGGAGTGAGCAGTTCTTC. Translation gives CASSLGGGSEQFF.

The chain carries TRBV19 and TRBJ2-3, with 10 bases identical to TRBD2. The CDR3 loop spans 15 amino acids. With 4 bases clipped from V and 6 bases from J, the junction kept 7 bases outside the gene matches. Germline CDR1 and CDR2: LNHDA and SQIVND (reference sequence). In DNA, the CDR3 is TGTGCCAGTAGTACCGCCCCTAGCGGGAGTGATACGCAGTATTTT. It encodes CASSTAPSGSDTQYF.

The CDR3 protein is CASSLDGRSTGELFF. The CDR3 coding sequence is TGTGCCAGCAGCTTAGATGGCAGATCCACCGGGGAGCTGTTTTTT. The chain has TRBV7-2 and TRBJ2-2; D unclear. V was clipped by 1 base and J by 4 bases, with 10 bases between them. Germline CDR1 SGHTA, CDR2 FQGNSA. The CDR3 runs to 15 residues. Full variable domain (remainder filled in from reference TRBV7-2 and TRBJ2-2): GAGVSQSPSNKVTEKGKDVELRCDPISGHTALYWYRQSLGQGLEFLIYFQGNSAPDKSGLPSDRFSAERTGGSVSTLTIQRTQQEDSAVYLCASSLDGRSTGELFFGEGSRLTVL.

For this clone: Other nucleotide sequences from this sample produce the same CDR3. The CDR3 bases are TGTGCCAGCAGCCAAGATCAAGGGGCAGGGGAAAAACTGTTTTTT. It encodes CASSQDQGAGEKLFF. The V call is TRBV14, the J call TRBJ1-4; TRBD1 might be the D (5 bases). This CDR3 comprises 15 residues. Germline V gives CDR1 SGHDN, CDR2 FVKESK. V was shortened by 0 bases and J by 8 bases, with 13 bases between the two germline ends.

V is TRBV27 and J is TRBJ1-1; weak D call: TRBD1 (5 bases). Germline loops: CDR1 MNHEY, CDR2 SMNVEV (reference sequence). V gave up 0 bases and J gave up 1 base, with 6 bases separating them. The CDR3 sequence is 14 residues long. The CDR3 region is CASSLSQGNTEAFF. The CDR3 DNA sequence: TGTGCCAGCAGTTTATCGCAGGGGAACACTGAAGCTTTCTTT.

V gene TRBV4-3 combines with J gene TRBJ2-2; 9 bases are shared with TRBD1. The CDR3 has 16 amino acids. Trimming cost V 5 bases and J 4 bases; bases outside gene matches: 8. Germline-derived CDR1 and CDR2 are LGHNA and YSLEER. CDR3 residues: CASSYLRQGGTGELFF. CDR3 in DNA: TGCGCCAGCAGCTACCTAAGACAGGGGGGCACCGGGGAGCTGTTTTTT.

This chain joins TRBV21-1 and TRBJ2-6; the D segment call TRBD1 is taken from the table without a DNA check. TRBV21-1 is a known pseudogene. CDR3 length equals 17 residues. The CDR3 here is CASSKGAVRAGANVLTF. The CDR3 DNA sequence: TGTGCCAGCAGCAAAGGGGCAGTACGAGCTGGGGCCAACGTCCTGACTTTC.

The chain combines TRBV21-1 with TRBJ2-3; the D call in the table, TRBD2, was not verified against the DNA. TRBV21-1 represents a pseudogene. The CDR3 is 17 residues long. Here the CDR3 DNA reads TGTGCCAGCAGCAATCCGCCTAGCGGGGCTAGCACAGATACGCAGTATTTT. Translated, it gives CASSNPPSGASTDTQYF.

This clone has a single count. One end of the junction varies from germline; a read error may be responsible. Additional DNA sequences in this sample encode the identical CDR3. The J gene is TRBJ1-5, the V gene TRBV15; no reliable D call. The CDR3 spans 13 residues. Germline values: CDR1 LNHNV, CDR2 YYDKDF (reference sequence). The CDR3 DNA follows: TGTGCCACCAGCAGGGCGGCGTTTGGGCCCCAGCACTTT. Encoded protein: CATSRAAFGPQHF. The full variable domain, rest sourced from reference TRBV15 and TRBJ1-5, is DAMVIQNPRYQVTQFGKPVTLSCSQTLNHNVMYWYQQKSSQAPKLLFHYYDKDFNNEADTPDNFQSRRPNTSFCFLDIRSPGLGDTAMYLCATSRAAFGPQHFGDGTRLSIL.

The chain carries TRBV6-5 and TRBJ2-5; weak D call: TRBD1 (6 bases). Germline CDR1 is MNHEY and CDR2 is SVGAGI. V was cut by 6 bases and J by 4 bases, with 15 bases left in between. The CDR3 extends over 14 amino acids. Written as DNA, the CDR3 is TGTGCCAGCAGATTCTCACAGGGTGGAGAGACCCAGTACTTC. It yields the protein CASRFSQGGETQYF.

This clone has at least ten counts. The V gene is TRBV9, the J gene TRBJ1-2, with 7 bases fitting TRBD1. There are 14 residues in the CDR3. After removal of 5 bases from V and 7 bases from J, the junction contained 11 bases not matched to a gene. Germline V gives CDR1 SGDLS, CDR2 YYNGEE. The CDR3 nucleotides are TGTGCCAGCAGGGACACAGGGGAGCACGGTGGCTACACCTTC. It codes for CASRDTGEHGGYTF.

J is TRBJ2-1 and V is TRBV5-8, with TRBD2 matching 11 bases. Germline lookup yields CDR1 SGHTS and CDR2 YDEGEE. Trimming at V came to 0 bases and at J to 7 bases, leaving 6 bases not matched to a gene. The CDR3 runs 16 residues. The CDR3 here is CASSLVGSGRANEQFF. As DNA, the CDR3 is TGTGCCAGCAGCTTGGTGGGTAGCGGGAGGGCGAATGAGCAGTTCTTC.

The V gene is TRBV28, the J gene TRBJ2-3, with D possibly being TRBD1 (5 bases). Per the germline V gene, CDR1 is MDHEN and CDR2 is SYDVKM. The CDR3 is 13 amino acids. V was pared by 5 bases and J by 3 bases, with 9 bases between. The DNA for the CDR3 is TGTGCCAGCAGTCCCGACAGAACAGATACGCAGTATTTT. It is translated as CASSPDRTDTQYF.

The chain has TRBV7-2 and TRBJ2-7; the match to TRBD2 covers 8 bases. J gave up 6 bases and V 1 base, and 8 bases lay outside the gene matches. Germline V CDR1 and CDR2: SGHTA, FQGNSA. The CDR3 loop spans 15 amino acids. CDR3 in DNA: TGTGCCAGCAGCTTAGGAGGTAGCGGGACCACCGAGCAGTACTTC. This gives the protein CASSLGGSGTTEQYF.

The chain employs TRBV7-3 and TRBJ2-7; either TRBD1 or TRBD2 may fit D (5 bases each). The V and J ends lost 7 bases and 5 bases respectively, with 18 bases between them. The CDR3 runs 14 residues. Germline CDR1 SGHTA, CDR2 FQGTGA. The CDR3 region has the DNA TGTGCCAGCACCGGTGAGGGGTATTTTAACGAGCAGTACTTC. Amino acids: CASTGEGYFNEQYF.

The rearrangement links TRBV5-4 to TRBJ2-7, with D maybe TRBD1 (5 bases). Looked up from germline, CDR1 is SGHNT and CDR2 is YYREEE (reference sequence). The V end lost 1 base, the J end lost 7 bases, and 15 bases lay between the germline ends. CDR3 length equals 14 residues. This CDR3 reads CASSLSDRGYEQYF. CDR3 nucleotide sequence: TGTGCCAGCAGCTTGAGTGACAGAGGCTATGAGCAGTACTTC.